Included here is one T cell receptor beta chain sequence, with context. With a much larger clone just one base away, this may be a read error. This entry comes from a study of neurological immune-mediated disorders. In TCRdb, the 5' RACE reads were re-called with MiXCR into one record per CDR3 protein. The table lists some 87,000 distinct CDR3 sequences, around 14% of them singletons. Germline V gives CDR1 MDHEN, CDR2 SYDVKM. The CDR3 is made up of 14 amino acids. Time point noted: longitudinal time-point 2. This clonotype was sampled from a female donor with HTLV-1-associated myelopathy (HAM/TSP). This sequence joins TRBV28 and TRBJ2-4, with D unresolved. The sequencing sample was made of PBMCs. The CDR3 nucleotides are TGTGCCAGCAGTTGGGCAGGAAGGAAAAACATTAAGTACTTC. The encoded protein is CASSWAGRKNIKYF.